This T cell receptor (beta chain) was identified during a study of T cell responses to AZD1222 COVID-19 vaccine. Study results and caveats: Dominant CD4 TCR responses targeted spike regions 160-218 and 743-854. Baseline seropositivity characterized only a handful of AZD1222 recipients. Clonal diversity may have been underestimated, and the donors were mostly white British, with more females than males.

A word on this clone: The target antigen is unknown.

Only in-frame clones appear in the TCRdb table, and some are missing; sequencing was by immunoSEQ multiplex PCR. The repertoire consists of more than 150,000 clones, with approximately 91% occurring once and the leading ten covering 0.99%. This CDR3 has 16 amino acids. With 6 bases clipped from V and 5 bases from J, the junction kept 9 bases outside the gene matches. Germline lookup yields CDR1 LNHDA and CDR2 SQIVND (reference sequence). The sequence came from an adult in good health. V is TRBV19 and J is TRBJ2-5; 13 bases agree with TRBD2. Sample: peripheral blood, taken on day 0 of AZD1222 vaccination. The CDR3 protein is CASSALAGGPGETQYF. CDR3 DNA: TGTGCCAGTAGCGCACTAGCGGGGGGGCCAGGGGAGACCCAGTACTTC.